Listed below are T cell receptor beta chains from one sample, sequenced in a study of cytomegalovirus exposure and HLA in healthy donors. Assay used: immunoSEQ multiplex PCR; TCRdb lists only in-frame clones, some missing. The table lists around 64,000 clones, 55% to 65% of them singletons, with approximately 3% in the top ten. The sample comprised PBMCs. These receptors originate from a woman in her forties or fifties in good health and CMV-seronegative. Each CDR3 is given with its conserved first and last residue. A D gene is named only where the DNA matches it firmly. The size of a clone is reported for some rows only, either as once, few or many, or as a class for expanded clones.

TRBV5-1	TRBJ2-1	TRBD2	.	TGCGCCAGCAGCTTGGGACTAGCGGGAGCCGAATACAATGAGCAGTTCTTC	CASSLGLAGAEYNEQFF
TRBV29-1	TRBJ2-1	TRBD2	.	TGCAGCGTTATATCCCTAGCGGGCAGGAGCTCCTACAATGAGCAGTTCTTC	CSVISLAGRSSYNEQFF
TRBV19	TRBJ2-5	.	.	TGTGCCAGTAGTATGAGGGGTCCGTGGCAGGGGTCGGAGACCCAGTACTTC	CASSMRGPWQGSETQYF
TRBV14	TRBJ1-3	TRBD1	.	TGTGCCAGCAGCCCCCTGAACTTCCAGGGGGGCGTCTCTGGAAACACCATATATTTT	CASSPLNFQGGVSGNTIYF
TRBV7-6	TRBJ2-3	.	.	TGTGCCAGCAGCTCAAGAGGTAGCGGAACCACAGATACGCAGTATTTT	CASSSRGSGTTDTQYF
TRBV5-1	TRBJ1-4	TRBD1	.	TGCGCCAGCAGACCGACCGGGACAGGGTACGAGGGGAATGAAAAACTGTTTTTT	CASRPTGTGYEGNEKLFF
TRBV12-1	TRBJ1-1	.	few	TGTGCCAGCTCCACCAGGGGGCTTGATGAAGCTTTCTTT	CASSTRGLDEAFF
TRBV28	TRBJ2-1	.	.	TGTGCCAGCAGTTTGGGGACTCCCCCTTTGTTCTTC	CASSLGTPPLFF
TRBV27	TRBJ1-2	TRBD1	.	TGTGCCAGCCGAGGTGGTACGCGACAGGGTGGCTACACCTTC	CASRGGTRQGGYTF
TRBV7-9	TRBJ2-3	TRBD2	.	TGTGCCAGCAGCTTAATAGGACTAGCTGGCGGGGATACGCAGTATTTT	CASSLIGLAGGDTQYF
TRBV6-4	TRBJ2-3	.	.	TGTGCCAGCAGTGACAGGGGGGGGCCGAGCACAGATACGCAGTATTTT	CASSDRGGPSTDTQYF
TRBV4-3	TRBJ2-3	TRBD2	once	TGCGCCAGCAGCGGACTAGCGGGAGCAGATACGCAGTATTTT	CASSGLAGADTQYF
TRBV5-1	TRBJ2-5	TRBD1	.	TGCGCCAGCAGCTTCACAGGGGGCCACGGAGAGACCCAGTACTTC	CASSFTGGHGETQYF
TRBV14	TRBJ2-7	TRBD1	few	TGTGCCAGCAGCCAAGTTCCACCGGGACAGGGCGGATACGAGCAGTACTTC	CASSQVPPGQGGYEQYF
TRBV29-1	TRBJ2-1	TRBD2	few	TGCAGCGTTGAAAGAGCTAGCGGAGCTTACAATGAGCAGTTCTTC	CSVERASGAYNEQFF
TRBV19	TRBJ1-5	.	.	TGTGCCAGTAGTACGGGAGGGGTTAGCAATCAGCCCCAGCATTTT	CASSTGGVSNQPQHF
TRBV11-3	TRBJ2-7	.	.	TGTGCCAGCAGCTTAGCTCAACAGGCTGGGCCCTACGAGCAGTACTTC	CASSLAQQAGPYEQYF
TRBV18	TRBJ2-1	TRBD2	.	TGTGCCAGCTCACCACCGTCCCTAGCGGACTACAATGAGCAGTTCTTC	CASSPPSLADYNEQFF
TRBV12-5	TRBJ2-2	.	.	TGTGCTAGTGGTTTGGTACACGGGGAGCTGTTTTTT	CASGLVHGELFF
TRBV29-1	TRBJ1-1	.	.	TGCAGCGTTCATGGACAGCAGAACACTGAAGCTTTCTTT	CSVHGQQNTEAFF
TRBV28	TRBJ1-2	TRBD1	.	TGTGCCAGCAGTTTGGCAGGGGGCGATGGCTACACCTTC	CASSLAGGDGYTF
TRBV29-1	TRBJ1-1	.	.	TGCAGCGGGGGAGAGACATTAGGAGGCACTGAAGCTTTCTTT	CSGGETLGGTEAFF
TRBV28	TRBJ1-2	TRBD1	.	TGTGCCAGCAGTTCGCAGGGGGACTATGGCTACACCTTC	CASSSQGDYGYTF
TRBV29-1	TRBJ1-1	.	few	TGCAGCGTGGGGGGTGGGCTGAGGACTGAAGCTTTCTTT	CSVGGGLRTEAFF
TRBV5-4	TRBJ2-5	.	few	TGTGCCAGCAGCTCTGGGGGGTCCCAAGAGACCCAGTACTTC	CASSSGGSQETQYF
TRBV9	TRBJ1-1	.	.	TGTGCCAGCAGCGCCCGAGGGAAGACCCATGAAGCTTTCTTT	CASSARGKTHEAFF
TRBV7-3	TRBJ2-1	TRBD2	.	TGTGCCAGCAGCTTAAACCGGCCAGCGGGAGGGGACAATGAGCAGTTCTTC	CASSLNRPAGGDNEQFF
TRBV6-5	TRBJ1-3	.	few	TGTGCCAGCAGTTACCAGGGATACTCTGGAAACACCATATATTTT	CASSYQGYSGNTIYF